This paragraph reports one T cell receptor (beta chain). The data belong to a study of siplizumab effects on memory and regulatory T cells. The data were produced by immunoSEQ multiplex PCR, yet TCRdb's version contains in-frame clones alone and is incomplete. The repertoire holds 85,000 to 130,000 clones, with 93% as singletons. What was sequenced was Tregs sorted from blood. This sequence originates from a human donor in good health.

DNA for the CDR3: TGTGCCAGCAGTGAAGCGCTGCGGTTAACTAATGAAAAACTGTTTTTT. Its protein product is CASSEALRLTNEKLFF. The gene calls are TRBV6-1 and TRBJ1-4; D call uncertain. The germline CDR1 and CDR2 sequences are MNHNS and SASEGT. The CDR3 contains 16 residues. Trimming left V 0 bases short and J 1 base short, with 9 bases between.